The clone carrying this T cell receptor beta chain has a single count. No DNA is shown, since the ends of the CDR3 on it are uncertain; the CDR3 is the one TCRdb lists. This entry is derived from a study of T-cell reconstitution after alpha-beta-depleted transplantation in children. The CDR3 numbers 16 amino acids, ends counted. The TCRbeta library was prepared with unique molecular identifiers. TCRdb reprocessed the PCR reads via MiXCR and lists one record per CDR3 protein. The repertoire holds some 640,000 distinct CDR3 sequences, with around 17% as singletons. The clonotype comes from a human donor who donated a stem cell graft to a child with acute myeloid leukemia. Sequenced here: PBMCs from the stem cell graft donor, sampled from the stem cell graft. The V and J genes are TRBV21-1 and TRBJ2-2; TRBD1, the D gene given by the table, was not confirmed from the DNA. TRBV21-1 is reported as a pseudogene. CDR3 protein: CASSNVGQGNTGELFF.